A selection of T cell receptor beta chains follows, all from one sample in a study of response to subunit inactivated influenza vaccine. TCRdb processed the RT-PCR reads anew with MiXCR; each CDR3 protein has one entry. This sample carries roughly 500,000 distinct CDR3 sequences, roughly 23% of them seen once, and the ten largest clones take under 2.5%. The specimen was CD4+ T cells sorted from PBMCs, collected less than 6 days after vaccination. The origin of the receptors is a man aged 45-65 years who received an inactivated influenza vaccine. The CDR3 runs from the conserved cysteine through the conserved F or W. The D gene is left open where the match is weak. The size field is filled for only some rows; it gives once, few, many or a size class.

CASSLGQGGNEQFF TGTGCCAGCAGCTTAGGACAGGGGGGAAATGAGCAGTTCTTC TRBD1 TRBJ2-1 TRBV7-2 many
CASRSDSLAFF TGTGCCAGCAGGTCGGACAGTCTAGCTTTCTTT . TRBJ1-1 TRBV2 few
CSAQNPSGRAGVEQYF TGCAGTGCTCAAAACCCTAGCGGGAGGGCCGGGGTTGAGCAGTACTTC TRBD2 TRBJ2-7 TRBV20-1 few
CASSQEAFGTGSYEQYF TGCGCCAGCAGCCAAGAAGCTTTTGGGACAGGGTCCTACGAGCAGTACTTC TRBD1 TRBJ2-7 TRBV4-3 .
CASSLGLDNGFYEQYF TGCGCCAGCAGCCTGGGGCTAGATAACGGATTCTACGAGCAGTACTTC . TRBJ2-7 TRBV4-3 .
CASSPNAGRNTEAFF TGTGCCAGCTCACCAAATGCAGGGCGTAACACTGAAGCTTTCTTT . TRBJ1-1 TRBV18 .
CASSPGLTQTQYF TGTGCCAGCAGTCCCGGACTAACGCAGACCCAGTACTTC . TRBJ2-5 TRBV6-2/TRBV6-3 .
CASSFPGIDTGELFF TGTGCCAGCAGCTTCCCCGGAATAGACACCGGGGAGCTGTTTTTT . TRBJ2-2 TRBV7-9 .
CASSLPPPLVGELFF TGTGCCAGCAGCTTGCCTCCTCCTTTGGTCGGGGAGCTGTTTTTT . TRBJ2-2 TRBV7-2 many
CSVERRMKNEKLFF TGCAGCGTTGAGAGACGGATGAAAAATGAAAAACTGTTTTTT . TRBJ1-4 TRBV29-1 .
CASSYSKGLAGFNEQYF TGTGCCAGCAGTTACTCGAAGGGGCTAGCGGGGTTCAACGAGCAGTACTTC TRBD2 TRBJ2-7 TRBV6-5 .
CASSYRWGYEQYF TGTGCCAGCAGTTACCGTTGGGGGTACGAGCAGTACTTC . TRBJ2-7 TRBV6-5 .
CASSLTGTGRDEQYF TGTGCCAGCAGCTTGACCGGGACAGGGCGTGACGAGCAGTACTTC TRBD1 TRBJ2-7 TRBV7-2 .
CASSLAVMTDVSTEAFF TGCGCCAGCAGCTTGGCCGTGATGACAGATGTGAGCACTGAAGCTTTCTTT . TRBJ1-1 TRBV5-1 .
CASAGTPAYEQYF TGTGCCAGCGCAGGGACACCAGCCTACGAGCAGTACTTC . TRBJ2-7 TRBV27 many
CASSLMLGQGADEQFF TGTGCCAGCAGCCTAATGCTGGGACAGGGGGCCGATGAGCAGTTCTTC TRBD1 TRBJ2-1 TRBV7-3 few
CASSQTGTSDYNEQFF TGCGCCAGCAGCCAAACCGGGACTAGCGACTACAATGAGCAGTTCTTC TRBD2 TRBJ2-1 TRBV4-3 .
CASSLSGQGNYGYTF TGTGCCAGCAGCTTGTCGGGACAGGGGAACTATGGCTACACCTTC TRBD1 TRBJ1-2 TRBV5-5 .
CASSRDGLAESYNEQFF TGTGCCAGCAGCCGAGACGGACTAGCGGAGTCCTACAATGAGCAGTTCTTC TRBD2 TRBJ2-1 TRBV3-1 .